This T cell receptor (beta chain) was sequenced for a study of cytomegalovirus exposure and HLA in healthy donors. Study details: An analysis done earlier identified 117 million unique TCR beta sequences from around 180 million T cells.

The PCR made use of 60 Vbeta and 13 Jbeta primers. The assay was immunoSEQ multiplex PCR, and TCRdb's table has in-frame clones only and misses some. Of over 200,000 clones listed, 85% to 90% are singletons. About this clone: As yet, its antigen is unknown. The germline gene is not matched at one end of the junction; a read error may be the cause.

This CDR3 has 12 amino acids. Per germline, CDR1 SEHNR and CDR2 FQNEAQ (reference sequence). Study observations and caveats: Reports indicate that TCR beta sequences accurately predicted the HLA-A and HLA-B alleles of most subjects. Follow-up analysis later connected one missense variant in DCLRE1C with trimming of TCR beta V- and J-genes. DRB1 showed the most TCR associations and HLA-C the fewest in a later analysis, as rates varied by HLA locus.

The chain couples TRBV7-9 to TRBJ1-2; possibly TRBD1 for D (5 bases). The sequence was obtained from a human donor in good health. The material sequenced was PBMCs. CDR3 DNA sequence: TGTTCCAGCAGCACCCATACAGGCGGCTACACCTTC. It specifies CSSSTHTGGYTF.